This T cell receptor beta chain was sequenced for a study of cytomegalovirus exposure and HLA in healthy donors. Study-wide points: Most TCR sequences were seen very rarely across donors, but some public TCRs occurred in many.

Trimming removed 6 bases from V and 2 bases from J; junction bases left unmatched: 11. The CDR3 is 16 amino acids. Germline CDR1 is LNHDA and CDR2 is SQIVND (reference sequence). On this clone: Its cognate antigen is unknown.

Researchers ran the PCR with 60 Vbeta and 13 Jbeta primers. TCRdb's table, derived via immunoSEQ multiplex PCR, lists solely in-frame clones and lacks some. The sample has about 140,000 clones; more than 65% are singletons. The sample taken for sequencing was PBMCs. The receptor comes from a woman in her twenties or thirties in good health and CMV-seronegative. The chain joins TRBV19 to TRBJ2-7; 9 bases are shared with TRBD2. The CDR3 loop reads CASRPGGAGGPYEQYF. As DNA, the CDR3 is TGTGCCAGTAGACCCGGCGGGGCGGGAGGGCCCTACGAGCAGTACTTC. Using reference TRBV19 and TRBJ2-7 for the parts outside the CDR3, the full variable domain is DGGITQSPKYLFRKEGQNVTLSCEQNLNHDAMYWYRQDPGQGLRLIYYSQIVNDFQKGDIAEGYSVSREKKESFPLTVTSAQKNPTAFYLCASRPGGAGGPYEQYFGPGTRLTVT.